The next 25 T cell receptor beta chains were all read from a single sample in a study of blood T cell repertoires in COVID-19. Clones were sequenced by immunoSEQ multiplex PCR, and TCRdb holds only the in-frame ones, with some missing. This sample has some 400,000 clones, with around 87% found just once. The sequencing sample was made of peripheral blood. Receptors were obtained from a woman aged 25 to 39 with COVID-19, enrolled during active disease.

V gene TRBV7-3 combines with J gene TRBJ2-3; D is unclear. Germline CDR1 SGHTA, CDR2 FQGTGA. CDR3 length: 16 residues. The V gene lost 5 bases and the J gene lost 0 bases, with 15 bases spanning the gap. CDR3 coding DNA: TGTGCCAGCAGCCCCCTGTTGGGCTTTAGCACAGATACGCAGTATTTT. Amino acid sequence: CASSPLLGFSTDTQYF. Filled out from reference TRBV7-3 and TRBJ2-3, the complete variable domain reads GAGVSQTPSNKVTEKGKYVELRCDPISGHTALYWYRQSLGQGPEFLIYFQGTGAADDSGLPNDRFFAVRPEGSVSTLKIQRTERGDSAVYLCASSPLLGFSTDTQYFGPGTRLTVL.

This clone was recorded a few times. The chain joins TRBV28 to TRBJ1-5, with D perhaps TRBD1 (6 bases). Germline assignment: CDR1 MDHEN and CDR2 SYDVKM. The CDR3 sequence is 15 residues long. The V and J ends lost 2 bases and 7 bases respectively, with 15 bases between them. DNA of the CDR3: TGTGCCAGCAGTTTAGATTTATGGGGGGGCCAGCCCCAGCATTTT. Its translation: CASSLDLWGGQPQHF. Full variable domain (missing parts from reference TRBV28 and TRBJ1-5): DVKVTQSSRYLVKRTGEKVFLECVQDMDHENMFWYRQDPGLGLRLIYFSYDVKMKEKGDIPEGYSVSREKKERFSLILESASTNQTSMYLCASSLDLWGGQPQHFGDGTRLSIL.

CDR3: CASSRSGLVMVDEQFF. CDR3 sequence (DNA): TGTGCCAGTAGTCGGTCGGGACTAGTCATGGTGGATGAGCAGTTCTTC. V gene TRBV19 combines with J gene TRBJ2-1; 8 bases are shared with TRBD2. With 5 bases clipped from V and 8 bases from J, the junction kept 14 bases outside the gene matches. The CDR3 consists of 16 residues. Germline V gene data show CDR1 as LNHDA and CDR2 as SQIVND (reference sequence).

The chain carries TRBV3-1 (or the pseudogene TRBV3-2) and TRBJ2-7, with a weak D call TRBD2 (5 bases). CDR1 and CDR2 from the germline V gene are LGHDT and YNNKEL (reference sequence). V was clipped by 4 bases and J by 0 bases, with 13 bases between them. CDR3 size: 15 residues. The DNA of the CDR3 is TGTGCCAGCAGCCCAGGCCTCGGAGGCTCCTACGAGCAGTACTTC. Translating it yields CASSPGLGGSYEQYF.

The J gene is TRBJ2-2, the V gene TRBV11-2; 10 nucleotides line up with TRBD2. The CDR3 length is 16 residues. Germline CDR1 reads SGHAT; CDR2 reads FQNNGV. V gave up 5 bases and J gave up 6 bases; unmatched junction bases: 9. Here the CDR3 reads CASSLASGRWAGELFF. The DNA for the CDR3 is TGTGCCAGCAGCCTCGCTAGCGGGAGATGGGCCGGGGAGCTGTTTTTT.

Only a few counts were recorded for this clone. V usage is TRBV3-1 (or the pseudogene TRBV3-2) and J usage is TRBJ2-7; TRBD1 agrees at 9 bases. J was trimmed by 3 bases and V by 3 bases; bases with no gene match: 9. The CDR3 has 16 amino acids. From germline, CDR1 is LGHDT and CDR2 YNNKEL (reference sequence). Here the CDR3 reads CASSHAGTGNLYEQYF. The CDR3 bases are TGTGCCAGCAGCCACGCCGGGACAGGGAACCTCTACGAGCAGTACTTC.

The V gene is TRBV5-1, the J gene TRBJ2-6; maybe TRBD2 (5 bases). CDR3 length: 18 amino acids. The germline V gene has CDR1 SGHRS and CDR2 YFSETQ. V gave up 1 base and J gave up 0 bases, with 14 bases separating them. This CDR3 is CASSLWQRTFSGANVLTF. The CDR3 nucleotides are TGCGCCAGCAGCTTGTGGCAGAGGACTTTCTCTGGGGCCAACGTCCTGACTTTC.

The J gene is TRBJ2-1, the V gene TRBV4-3, with 9 bases identical to TRBD2. Germline CDR1 is LGHNA and CDR2 is YSLEER. With 6 bases clipped from V and 0 bases from J, the junction kept 0 bases outside the gene matches. The CDR3 is made up of 14 amino acids. CDR3 residues: CASSSGSSYNEQFF. In nucleotides, the CDR3 is TGCGCCAGCAGTAGCGGGAGCTCCTACAATGAGCAGTTCTTC.

V and J are TRBV28 and TRBJ2-6; maybe TRBD2 (5 bases). The CDR3 contains 17 residues. The germline V gene has CDR1 MDHEN and CDR2 SYDVKM. Trimming cost V 3 bases and J 1 base, with 13 bases left between them. This CDR3 reads CASSLGKRRSGANVLTF. The CDR3 nucleotides are TGTGCCAGCAGTTTGGGCAAAAGGAGGTCTGGGGCCAACGTCCTGACTTTC.

This clone was seen once. V is TRBV10-1 and J is TRBJ1-1, with no clear D. This CDR3 contains 15 residues. Looked up from germline, CDR1 is WNHNN and CDR2 is SYGVQD (reference sequence). V was clipped by 5 bases and J by 1 base, with 14 bases between them. CDR3 sequence (DNA): TGCGCCAGCAGTCGAAAGGTCGGAGCGAACACTGAAGCTTTCTTT. As protein: CASSRKVGANTEAFF.

The chain links TRBV5-1 to TRBJ2-5; D is unclear. CDR3 size: 13 residues. The germline CDR1 and CDR2 sequences are SGHRS and YFSETQ. V was clipped by 2 bases and J by 5 bases, with 10 bases between them. The chain's CDR3 is CASSFNSQETQYF. The CDR3 DNA reads TGCGCCAGCAGCTTTAATTCGCAGGAGACCCAGTACTTC.

The J gene is TRBJ2-1, the V gene TRBV5-1; tentatively, D is TRBD2 (6 bases). The CDR3 runs 15 residues. V was pared by 1 base and J by 4 bases, with 12 bases between. Germline CDR1 and CDR2: SGHRS and YFSETQ. The CDR3 DNA is TGCGCCAGCAGCTTGCGGGGCGGGGCTTACAATGAGCAGTTCTTC. The encoded protein is CASSLRGGAYNEQFF.

This clone was observed a few times. The chain combines TRBV25-1 with TRBJ1-1; perhaps TRBD1 as D (5 bases). Germline V CDR1 and CDR2: MGHDK, SYGVNS. This CDR3 is 15 amino acids long. V was trimmed by 1 base and J by 4 bases, leaving 13 bases between them. This chain's CDR3 is CASSEFNRRGTEAFF. DNA for the CDR3: TGTGCCAGCAGTGAATTTAACAGGCGGGGCACTGAAGCTTTCTTT.

This chain links TRBV4-1 with TRBJ2-3, with TRBD2 matching over 13 bases. The CDR3 runs to 18 residues. Trimming cost V 0 bases and J 3 bases; bases outside gene matches: 6. Germline loops: CDR1 MGHRA, CDR2 YSYEKL. CDR3: CASSQDRGTSGETDTQYF. The CDR3 nucleotides read TGCGCCAGCAGCCAAGACCGTGGGACTAGCGGGGAGACAGATACGCAGTATTTT.

J is TRBJ2-3 and V is TRBV28; possibly TRBD2 for D (7 bases). The CDR3 runs 16 residues. Deletions cut 5 bases from V and 4 bases from J, with 19 bases between. Germline CDR1 and CDR2: MDHEN and SYDVKM. DNA of the CDR3: TGTGCCAGCAGTCCCCCCTTGGGAGGGGGGCCAGATACGCAGTATTTT. It specifies CASSPPLGGGPDTQYF.

The gene calls are TRBV29-1 and TRBJ1-1; no firm D call. The CDR3 spans 11 residues. Trimming took 3 bases from V and 3 from J, leaving 5 bases between them. Germline CDR1 and CDR2: SQVTM and ANQGSEA. DNA for the CDR3: TGCAGCGTTGACAGTTACACTGAAGCTTTCTTT. This encodes CSVDSYTEAFF.

The V and J genes are TRBV10-2 and TRBJ2-7; possible D gene TRBD1, 7 bases. The CDR3 contains 16 residues. Germline V gene sequence: CDR1 WSHSY, CDR2 SAAADI. V was trimmed by 0 bases and J by 6 bases, leaving 18 bases between them. For the CDR3, the DNA is TGCGCCAGCAGTGAGTCGGCCAGGGGGAGGAGGGGCGAGCAGTACTTC. This encodes CASSESARGRRGEQYF.

The V call is TRBV6-4, the J call TRBJ2-1; TRBD2 might be the D (6 bases). Germline lookup yields CDR1 MRHNA and CDR2 SNTAGT. V lost 6 bases and J 0 bases, leaving 9 bases between the germline ends. The CDR3 covers 14 residues. Here the CDR3 DNA reads TGTGCCAGCAGACCGACTAGCTCCTACAATGAGCAGTTCTTC. It codes for CASRPTSSYNEQFF.

This chain uses TRBV30 with TRBJ2-7; TRBD2 matches at 12 bases. The CDR3 runs to 13 residues. The germline V gene encodes CDR1 GTSNPN and CDR2 SVGIG (reference sequence). The V segment lost 5 bases and the J segment 2 bases; nucleotides outside the gene matches: 1. The CDR3 loop reads CAWGLAGPYEQYF. The CDR3 DNA is TGTGCCTGGGGACTAGCGGGACCCTACGAGCAGTACTTC.

This chain joins TRBV30 and TRBJ1-1; D may be TRBD1 (5 bases). CDR3 length equals 15 residues. CDR1 is GTSNPN and CDR2 is SVGIG in the germline V gene (reference sequence). The V end lost 2 bases, the J end lost 0 bases, and 13 bases lay between the germline ends. CDR3 DNA sequence: TGTGCCTGGAGTTTCCTGGACAAGATGAACACTGAAGCTTTCTTT. Protein sequence: CAWSFLDKMNTEAFF.

V and J are TRBV10-3 and TRBJ2-1; the match to TRBD2 covers 7 bases. V gave up 1 base and J gave up 9 bases; unmatched junction bases: 6. Germline CDR1 ENHRY, CDR2 SYGVKD. The CDR3 contains 14 residues. The CDR3 spells CAISEYRASGEQFF. As DNA, the CDR3 is TGTGCCATCAGTGAGTATAGAGCTAGCGGTGAGCAGTTCTTC.

V and J are TRBV11-2 and TRBJ2-1; 11 nucleotides line up with TRBD1. Germline lookup yields CDR1 SGHAT and CDR2 FQNNGV. The J segment lost 6 bases and the V segment lost 3 bases, leaving 4 bases of the junction unmatched. The length of the CDR3 is 15 residues. The CDR3, as DNA: TGTGCCAGCAGCTTTCCGGGACAGGGGGTCAATGAGCAGTTCTTC. Residues: CASSFPGQGVNEQFF.

This clone occurred once. The gene calls are TRBV7-9 and TRBJ2-7, with a tentative D call TRBD2 (6 bases). Germline CDR1 reads SEHNR; CDR2 reads FQNEAQ (reference sequence). The CDR3 length is 17 residues. V was pared by 5 bases and J by 5 bases, with 25 bases between. The CDR3 is CASSRRVGEPPGNEQYF. The CDR3 nucleotides are TGTGCCAGCAGCAGGAGGGTGGGAGAACCTCCTGGGAACGAGCAGTACTTC.

This chain uses TRBV19 with TRBJ2-7; the match to TRBD2 covers 8 bases. Germline V gene sequence: CDR1 LNHDA, CDR2 SQIVND (reference sequence). The V and J ends lost 10 bases and 3 bases, in that order; junction bases with no gene match: 17. The CDR3 is 16 residues long. The chain's CDR3 is CATQSVLAGGLYEQYF. The CDR3 region has the DNA TGTGCCACCCAGTCCGTACTCGCGGGAGGCCTCTACGAGCAGTACTTC.

The V and J genes are TRBV2 and TRBJ2-1; 9 nucleotides align to TRBD2. The ends lost 6 bases at V and 3 bases at J; junction bases unmatched: 6. In germline, CDR1 is SNHLY, CDR2 FYNNEI. The CDR3 totals 15 residues. The CDR3 nucleotides are TGTGCCAGCAGGGAGGGACTAGCAAGCTACAATGAGCAGTTCTTC. It encodes CASREGLASYNEQFF. Full variable domain (missing parts from reference TRBV2 and TRBJ2-1): EPEVTQTPSHQVTQMGQEVILRCVPISNHLYFYWYRQILGQKVEFLVSFYNNEISEKSEIFDDQFSVERPDGSNFTLKIRSTKLEDSAMYFCASREGLASYNEQFFGPGTRLTVL.